The TCR beta chain under discussion was sequenced for a study of blood T cell repertoires in COVID-19. Study-level background: From the United States, Italy and Spain came samples of acute and convalescent COVID-19. T cells, B-cell-depleted T cells, or PBMCs provided the cDNA or gDNA that served as material.

How the authors handled the data: Nucleated cell number was recorded as an estimate derived from reference gene primer amplification. The assay was immunoSEQ multiplex PCR, and TCRdb's table has in-frame clones only and misses some. Clone size and V and J calls were adopted from that table, with D and trimming inferred from the DNA. Here the sample spans about 190,000 clones, about 88% being singletons. CDR3 length: 16 amino acids. With 0 bases removed from V and 3 bases from J, the gap between germline ends came to 15 bases. Germline V gives CDR1 SEHNR, CDR2 FQNEAQ (reference sequence). The V and J genes are TRBV7-9 and TRBJ2-7, with D possibly TRBD1 on 5 matching bases. Sequencing was carried out using peripheral blood. The TCR originated in a man younger than 45 with acute or convalescent COVID-19. CDR3 in amino acids: CASSLAQGPSIYEQYF. The CDR3 DNA is TGTGCCAGCAGCTTAGCCCAGGGTCCGTCCATCTACGAGCAGTACTTC.